One and the same sample provided the 4 T cell receptor beta chains below, sequenced in a study of CD8+ T cells in alopecia areata. Extraction and reverse transcription of RNA yielded cDNA as the sequencing template. Repertoires were generated with immunoSEQ multiplex PCR, while TCRdb's copy carries only in-frame clones and drops some. Seen here are 140,000 or so clones, 40% to 65% observed once, and the top ten hold roughly 0.99%. The sequencing here drew on CD4+ T cells sorted from blood, taken at week 0. Every receptor here comes from a human donor with alopecia areata.

V usage is TRBV7-2 and J usage is TRBJ2-5, with D unresolved. Germline-derived CDR1 and CDR2 are SGHTA and FQGNSA. The CDR3 sequence is 11 residues long. V was trimmed by 5 bases and J by 3 bases, leaving 4 bases between them. CDR3 region: CASSPKETQYF. For the CDR3, the DNA is TGTGCCAGCAGCCCAAAAGAGACCCAGTACTTC.

CDR3 DNA sequence: TGTGCCAGCAGCTTAACCGGACGCAGCTACACCTTC. This encodes CASSLTGRSYTF. The chain recombines TRBV7-9 with TRBJ1-2; D is ambiguous. CDR1 and CDR2 from the germline V gene are SEHNR and FQNEAQ (reference sequence). This CDR3 spans 12 amino acids. V lost 2 bases to trimming and J lost 9 bases, with 10 bases between them.

The V and J genes are TRBV5-1 and TRBJ2-7, with 7 positions matching TRBD2. The V segment lost 3 bases and the J segment 0 bases; nucleotides outside the gene matches: 3. Germline-derived CDR1 and CDR2 are SGHRS and YFSETQ. This CDR3 comprises 14 residues. The CDR3 sequence: CASSWGGDSYEQYF. CDR3 DNA sequence: TGCGCCAGCAGCTGGGGAGGGGACTCCTACGAGCAGTACTTC. The entire variable domain, with the rest obtained from reference TRBV5-1 and TRBJ2-7, is as follows: KAGVTQTPRYLIKTRGQQVTLSCSPISGHRSVSWYQQTPGQGLQFLFEYFSETQRNKGNFPGRFSGRQFSNSRSEMNVSTLELGDSALYLCASSWGGDSYEQYFGPGTRLTVT.

V and J are TRBV2 and TRBJ2-6; 7 bases match TRBD1. The germline V gene encodes CDR1 SNHLY and CDR2 FYNNEI. The V segment lost 7 bases and the J segment 4 bases; nucleotides outside the gene matches: 1. CDR3 length equals 13 residues. Written as DNA, the CDR3 is TGTGCCAGCAAGGGACAGGGGGCCAACGTCCTGACTTTC. Amino acids: CASKGQGANVLTF.